The rows below give T cell receptor beta chains drawn from one sample of a study of T cell repertoires in cytomegalovirus infection. TCRdb re-called the reads through MiXCR, storing one row per CDR3 protein. The sample holds about 770,000 distinct CDR3 sequences, 25% to 35% seen once. These receptors have no known antigen. The starting material was cultured CD8+ T cells from PBMCs, obtained from culture after CMV antigen stimulation. The receptors were gathered from a human donor in good health (CMV status not recorded). Some clones in this sample may be carry-over from other donors' samples. Each CDR3 is given with its conserved first and last residue. D genes are given only for firm matches. Only some rows state a clone size, as once, few, many or a class for expanded clones.

v_gene	d_gene	j_gene	abundance	CDR3aa	CDR3nt
TRBV20-1	TRBD2	TRBJ2-1	.	CSARDRLAGDNEQFF	TGCAGTGCTAGAGATCGGCTAGCGGGGGACAATGAGCAGTTCTTC
TRBV7-6	TRBD2	TRBJ2-3	.	CATSGEVTDTQYF	TGTGCCACCAGCGGGGAAGTTACAGATACGCAGTATTTT
TRBV7-6	TRBD1	TRBJ1-1	few	CASSSIQGARDTEAFF	TGTGCCAGCAGCTCCATACAGGGGGCGCGAGACACTGAAGCTTTCTTT
TRBV4-1	.	TRBJ1-1	.	CASSHAWGPEAFF	TGCGCCAGCAGCCACGCTTGGGGCCCTGAAGCTTTCTTT
TRBV7-2	TRBD2	TRBJ2-1	few	CASNWGLFYNEQFF	TGTGCCAGCAACTGGGGACTATTCTACAATGAGCAGTTCTTC
TRBV19	.	TRBJ2-3	.	CASSWADRSTDTQYF	TGTGCCAGTAGCTGGGCGGACCGATCCACAGATACGCAGTATTTT
TRBV9	.	TRBJ2-7	.	CASSAESRGYEQYF	TGTGCCAGCAGCGCCGAATCGAGGGGTTACGAGCAGTACTTC
TRBV12-3/TRBV12-4	TRBD2	TRBJ2-3	few	CASSTSGGGDTQYF	TGTGCCAGCAGTACTAGCGGGGGCGGAGACACGCAGTATTTT
TRBV7-6	.	TRBJ2-3	many	CASSFTGTISTDTQYF	TGTGCCAGCAGCTTCACGGGGACCATAAGCACAGATACGCAGTATTTT
TRBV2	.	TRBJ1-2	few	CASTGQTYGYTF	TGTGCCAGCACTGGACAGACCTATGGCTACACCTTC
TRBV6-2/TRBV6-3	.	TRBJ2-6	few	CASSYQGSGANVLTF	TGTGCCAGCAGTTACCAGGGTTCTGGGGCCAACGTCCTGACTTTC
TRBV10-3	.	TRBJ1-6	.	CAISERGEVAPSPLHF	TGTGCCATCAGTGAGCGAGGTGAGGTAGCGCCTTCACCCCTCCACTTT
TRBV7-9	.	TRBJ2-1	few	CASSSRTGVNEQFF	TGTGCCAGCAGCTCTCGGACTGGGGTGAATGAGCAGTTCTTC
TRBV7-9	.	TRBJ1-5	.	CASSLSRVNQPQHF	TGTGCCAGCAGCTTGAGCAGGGTCAATCAGCCCCAGCATTTT
TRBV6-5	.	TRBJ2-1	few	CASSYSSPGRLVGGHNEQFF	TGTGCCAGCAGTTACTCGAGTCCGGGACGTCTTGTGGGCGGCCACAATGAGCAGTTCTTC
TRBV7-9	TRBD1	TRBJ2-3	few	CASSIDRGGTDTQYF	TGTGCCAGCAGCATCGACAGGGGTGGCACAGATACGCAGTATTTT
TRBV28	.	TRBJ2-3	few	CASSLLGSQDTQYF	TGTGCCAGCAGTTTATTGGGGTCTCAAGATACGCAGTATTTT
TRBV12-3/TRBV12-4	TRBD1	TRBJ1-4	many	CASSLPTGKNEKLFF	TGTGCCAGCAGTTTACCGACAGGGAAAAATGAAAAACTGTTTTTT
TRBV29-1	.	TRBJ1-1	.	CSVEGGEDLNTEAFF	TGCAGCGTTGAAGGAGGCGAGGATCTGAACACTGAAGCTTTCTTT
TRBV7-4	TRBD1	TRBJ1-4	.	CASSFTGGSGEKLFF	TGTGCCAGCAGCTTCACAGGGGGGAGTGGTGAAAAACTGTTTTTT
TRBV7-7	.	TRBJ2-1	many	CASSLGQGGYNEQFF	TGTGCTAGCAGCTTAGGTCAGGGAGGTTACAATGAGCAGTTCTTC
TRBV27	.	TRBJ2-2	few	CASTSVGAGELFF	TGTGCCAGCACTTCCGTCGGGGCCGGGGAGCTGTTTTTT
TRBV7-4	.	TRBJ1-1	once	CASSSWAGNNTEAFF	TGTGCCAGCAGCTCGTGGGCAGGGAACAACACTGAAGCTTTCTTT
TRBV18	TRBD1	TRBJ2-3	few	CASSGQGGPDTQYF	TGTGCCAGCTCGGGACAGGGGGGCCCGGATACGCAGTATTTT
TRBV24-1	TRBD2	TRBJ2-3	.	CATSRLAGGLITDTQYF	TGTGCCACCAGTCGGCTAGCGGGGGGTCTTATCACAGATACGCAGTATTTT
TRBV6-5	TRBD1	TRBJ2-7	.	CASRTGQGREQYF	TGTGCCAGCAGGACGGGACAGGGCCGGGAGCAGTACTTC